The next 9 T cell receptor beta chains were all read from a single sample in a study of Ad26.COV2.S vaccination and SARS-CoV-2 variants. Treatment reported: some 20 received Ad26.COV2.S at low or high dose, single or two shots; 5 received placebo; per-sample allocation not given. Sampling occurred on day 63 after the first vaccine or placebo injection. Sequencing was performed with immunoSEQ multiplex PCR; in TCRdb, only in-frame clones are kept and a portion is missing. The sample gives around 320,000 clones, over 75% of which show up once; around 3.5% is in the top ten. The starting material was peripheral blood, obtained in a trial of Ad26.COV2.S vaccine versus placebo. Source of these receptors: a person aged 18 to 65 who received the Ad26.COV2.S COVID-19 vaccine or a placebo.

This chain connects TRBV4-3 to TRBJ1-1; 7 bases are a match to TRBD1. The germline gives CDR1 LGHNA, CDR2 YSLEER. CDR3 size: 15 residues. V dropped 0 bases and J dropped 0; count of bases not matched to a gene: 1. The CDR3 region has the DNA TGCGCCAGCAGCCAAGATACAGGGGTGAACACTGAAGCTTTCTTT. Protein: CASSQDTGVNTEAFF.

The chain joins TRBV21-1 to TRBJ1-4. TRBV21-1 is flagged as a pseudogene. The CDR3 is 12 residues long. The CDR3 DNA reads as TGTGCCAGCAGCAAAGTTGGTGAAAAACTGTTTTTT. Protein product: CASSKVGEKLFF.

The rearrangement joins TRBV10-1 to TRBJ1-6; no reliable D call. Germline assignment: CDR1 WNHNN and CDR2 SYGVQD (reference sequence). V lost 4 bases to trimming and J lost 13 bases, with 8 bases between them. The CDR3 extends over 11 amino acids. The CDR3 is CASSVIDPLHF. CDR3 coding DNA: TGCGCCAGCAGTGTAATAGACCCCCTCCACTTT.

The chain combines TRBV6-5 with TRBJ2-2; 7 positions match TRBD1. The CDR3 spans 15 residues. Germline CDR1 is MNHEY and CDR2 is SVGAGI. Trimming removed 5 bases from V and 1 base from J; junction bases left unmatched: 4. CDR3 residues: CASSRRGMNTGELFF. CDR3 coding DNA: TGTGCCAGCAGTCGCAGGGGGATGAACACCGGGGAGCTGTTTTTT.

This chain links TRBV5-4 with TRBJ2-4; the D call may be TRBD1 or TRBD2 (5 bases each). CDR1 SGHNT and CDR2 YYREEE come from the germline V gene (reference sequence). The V and J ends lost 2 bases and 0 bases respectively, with 21 bases between them. The CDR3 contains 19 residues. The CDR3 DNA reads TGTGCCAGCAGCTTCACCCGGGGCGGAAGTACCGTAGCCAAAAACATTCAGTACTTC. Its protein is CASSFTRGGSTVAKNIQYF.

The chain combines TRBV25-1 with TRBJ2-5; 13 positions match TRBD2. This CDR3 has 15 residues. CDR1 is MGHDK, CDR2 SYGVNS, per germline. Trimming removed 6 bases from V and 1 base from J; junction bases left unmatched: 2. The chain's CDR3 is CASRTSGGSQETQYF. CDR3 DNA sequence: TGTGCCAGCAGGACTAGCGGGGGGTCCCAAGAGACCCAGTACTTC.

The gene calls are TRBV12-5 and TRBJ1-5, with D tentatively TRBD1 (5 bases). This CDR3 contains 17 residues. Between the trimmed V and J ends, which lost 5 bases and 3 bases, there was a span of 20 bases. CDR1 is LGHNT, CDR2 FRNRAP, per germline. CDR3 protein: CASGPPEGRGYNQPQHF. CDR3 nucleotides: TGTGCTAGTGGTCCTCCCGAGGGGCGGGGGTACAATCAGCCCCAGCATTTT.

The rearrangement uses TRBV11-3 and TRBJ2-2; possibly TRBD1 for D (6 bases). The CDR3 loop spans 14 amino acids. Germline values: CDR1 SGHNT, CDR2 YENEEA. The germline V and J ends were trimmed by 5 bases and 5 bases, with 12 bases remaining between them. The CDR3, as DNA: TGTGCCAGCAGCGAGGCAGGGGAAACCGGGGAGCTGTTTTTT. Its translation: CASSEAGETGELFF. Drawing the rest from reference TRBV11-3 and TRBJ2-2, the complete variable domain is EAGVVQSPRYKIIEKKQPVAFWCNPISGHNTLYWYLQNLGQGPELLIRYENEEAVDDSQLPKDRFSAERLKGVDSTLKIQPAELGDSAVYLCASSEAGETGELFFGEGSRLTVL.

The V call is TRBV30, the J call TRBJ1-1; 9 nucleotides agree with TRBD1. Looked up from germline, CDR1 is GTSNPN and CDR2 is SVGIG (reference sequence). The J segment lost 12 bases and the V segment lost 1 base, leaving 3 bases of the junction unmatched. The CDR3 runs 11 residues. Here the CDR3 DNA reads TGTGCCTGGAGTGGACAGGGGGGAACTTTCTTT. It translates to CAWSGQGGTFF.